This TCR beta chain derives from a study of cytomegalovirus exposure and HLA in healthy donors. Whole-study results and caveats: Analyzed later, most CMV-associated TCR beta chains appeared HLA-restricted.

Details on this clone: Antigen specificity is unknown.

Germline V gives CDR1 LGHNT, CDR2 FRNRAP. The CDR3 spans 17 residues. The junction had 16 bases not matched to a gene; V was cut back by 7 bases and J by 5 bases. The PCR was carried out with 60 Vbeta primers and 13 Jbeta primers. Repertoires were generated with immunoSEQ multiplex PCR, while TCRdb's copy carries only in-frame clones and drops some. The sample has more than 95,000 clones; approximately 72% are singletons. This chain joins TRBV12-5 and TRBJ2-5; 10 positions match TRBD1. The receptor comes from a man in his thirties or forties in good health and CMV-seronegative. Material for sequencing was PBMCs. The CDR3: CASASGAKTGGWETQYF. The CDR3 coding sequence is TGTGCTAGTGCCTCGGGGGCCAAGACAGGGGGCTGGGAGACCCAGTACTTC.